Included here is one T cell receptor beta chain sequence, with context. Only in-frame clones appear in the TCRdb table, and some are missing; sequencing was by immunoSEQ multiplex PCR. Among some 220,000 clones, 80% to 90% were seen once, and the ten largest hold over 3%. The study recruited people aged about 18 to 90 years across 20 to 30 US areas. This entry comes from a study of blood T cell repertoires in COVID-19. Background on the study: Sources were T cells, B-cell-depleted T cells, or PBMCs; the material itself was cDNA or gDNA.

The TCR was taken from a woman aged 18-35 years in a cohort exposed to, infected with or recovered from COVID-19 (not recorded which). Sequenced: PBMCs or T cells enriched from blood (not recorded which).

In DNA, the CDR3 is TGCGCCAGCAGCTTGGACAGGGGACCGGATCAGCCCCAGCATTTT. Encoded protein: CASSLDRGPDQPQHF. This chain joins TRBV5-1 and TRBJ1-5; 7 nucleotides agree with TRBD1. Trimming cost V 0 bases and J 5 bases; bases outside gene matches: 5. The V gene's germline CDR1 is SGHRS and CDR2 YFSETQ. CDR3 size: 15 residues.